One sample yielded the 23 T cell receptor beta chains listed below, sequenced in a study of blood T cell repertoires in COVID-19. Only in-frame clones appear in the TCRdb table, and some are missing; sequencing was by immunoSEQ multiplex PCR. The sample includes about 420,000 clones, 80% to 90% of them seen just once. The sequencing input was peripheral blood. Receptors were obtained from a man between 18 and 29 years old with COVID-19, enrolled during active disease.

The V and J genes are TRBV5-6 and TRBJ2-7; D is perhaps TRBD2 (6 bases). Germline V gene lookup returns CDR1 SGHDT and CDR2 YYEEEE. The V gene lost 4 bases and the J gene lost 0 bases, with 11 bases spanning the gap. There are 14 residues in the CDR3. The CDR3 region is CASSRDSLSYEQYF. CDR3 nucleotides: TGTGCCAGCAGCCGGGACTCCCTCTCCTACGAGCAGTACTTC.

J is TRBJ1-1 and V is TRBV6-5; no clear D. The CDR3 is made up of 11 amino acids. Germline CDR1 MNHEY, CDR2 SVGAGI. Trimming removed 6 bases from V and 7 bases from J, with 9 bases in between. CDR3 protein: CASRTWHEAFF. The CDR3 region has the DNA TGTGCCAGCAGGACTTGGCATGAAGCTTTCTTT.

In this sample, this clone turned up a few times. This chain uses TRBV9 with TRBJ1-6, with D unclear. The CDR3 covers 13 residues. Germline V gives CDR1 SGDLS, CDR2 YYNGEE. Deletions cut 2 bases from V and 6 bases from J, with 6 bases between. The CDR3 is CASSVSGNSPLHF. CDR3 in DNA: TGTGCCAGCAGCGTCAGTGGTAATTCACCCCTCCACTTT.

The genes are TRBV24-1 and TRBJ1-1; D perhaps matches TRBD1 (6 bases). The ends were cut back, 5 bases at V and 2 bases at J, with 8 bases in the middle. The CDR3 loop spans 13 amino acids. Germline CDR1 and CDR2: KGHDR and SFDVKD. CDR3 nucleotide sequence: TGTGCCACCAGTGCCAGGGGAAACACTGAAGCTTTCTTT. Residues: CATSARGNTEAFF.

The J gene is TRBJ1-1, the V gene TRBV19; a possible D gene is TRBD1 (6 bases). CDR3 size: 15 residues. Trimming took 7 bases from V and 2 from J, leaving 17 bases between them. In germline, CDR1 is LNHDA, CDR2 SQIVND (reference sequence). Here the CDR3 DNA reads TGTGCCAGTAAGATTCGGGGGGGGCCTAACACTGAAGCTTTCTTT. It translates to CASKIRGGPNTEAFF.

The V call is TRBV5-1, the J call TRBJ2-7; unclear D gene. Trimming stripped 0 bases from V and 5 bases from J, with 12 bases between. The germline V gene has CDR1 SGHRS and CDR2 YFSETQ. The CDR3 is 14 amino acids. CDR3 coding DNA: TGCGCCAGCAGCTTGGACAGTGGCGTCAACGAGCAGTACTTC. This encodes CASSLDSGVNEQYF.

The V gene is TRBV4-1, the J gene TRBJ2-5, with D hard to call. Trimming removed 1 base from V and 5 bases from J, with 11 bases in between. Germline-derived CDR1 and CDR2 are MGHRA and YSYEKL. The CDR3 sequence is 14 residues long. CDR3 loop: CASSQGRVQETQYF. CDR3 nucleotide sequence: TGCGCCAGCAGCCAAGGAAGAGTACAGGAGACCCAGTACTTC.

V and J are TRBV6-5 and TRBJ1-4; D unclear. This CDR3 spans 15 amino acids. Trimming took off 8 bases at V and 0 bases at J, with 13 bases between the two ends. The germline V gene encodes CDR1 MNHEY and CDR2 SVGAGI. CDR3 in DNA: TGTGCCAGCTTAGCCCTGGAAACAACTAATGAAAAACTGTTTTTT. Translated, it gives CASLALETTNEKLFF.

The chain recombines TRBV5-1 with TRBJ2-5; TRBD1 might be the D (6 bases). Trimming shortened V by 0 bases and J by 4 bases, and 13 bases separated the two germline ends. The CDR3 consists of 15 residues. Germline CDR1 reads SGHRS; CDR2 reads YFSETQ. Here the CDR3 DNA reads TGCGCCAGCAGCTTGGACGGACAGTGGGGAGAGACCCAGTACTTC. Translated, it gives CASSLDGQWGETQYF.

This chain uses TRBV2 with TRBJ2-1; D possibly corresponds to TRBD2 (6 bases). The CDR3 contains 13 residues. V was trimmed by 4 bases and J by 15 bases, leaving 19 bases between them. Per the germline V gene, CDR1 is SNHLY and CDR2 is FYNNEI. The CDR3 DNA reads as TGTGCCAGCAGTGCGGCTTCGGGTCCCGGGGGGTTCTTC. As protein: CASSAASGPGGFF. The complete variable domain, with remaining parts taken from reference TRBV2 and TRBJ2-1, reads EPEVTQTPSHQVTQMGQEVILRCVPISNHLYFYWYRQILGQKVEFLVSFYNNEISEKSEIFDDQFSVERPDGSNFTLKIRSTKLEDSAMYFCASSAASGPGGFFGPGTRLTVL.

The chain combines TRBV7-9 with TRBJ2-3; 7 bases fit TRBD1. Looked up from germline, CDR1 is SEHNR and CDR2 is FQNEAQ (reference sequence). Losses at the gene ends were 8 bases for V and 5 bases for J; bases not matched to a gene: 7. The CDR3 length is 13 residues. DNA of the CDR3: TGTGCCAGCCATGGGACAGTGGAAGATACGCAGTATTTT. It yields the protein CASHGTVEDTQYF. Full variable domain (rest looked up from reference TRBV7-9 and TRBJ2-3): DTGVSQNPRHKITKRGQNVTFRCDPISEHNRLYWYRQTLGQGPEFLTYFQNEAQLEKSRLLSDRFSAERPKGSFSTLEIQRTEQGDSAMYLCASHGTVEDTQYFGPGTRLTVL.

V usage is TRBV4-1 and J usage is TRBJ1-6; unclear D gene. V dropped 0 bases and J dropped 7 bases, with 13 bases sitting between them. The CDR3 totals 16 residues. Germline values: CDR1 MGHRA, CDR2 YSYEKL. The CDR3, as DNA: TGCGCCAGCAGCCAAGATCCCCAGAGGGAAAATTCACCCCTCCACTTT. Its protein is CASSQDPQRENSPLHF.

The genes are TRBV2 and TRBJ2-2; D uncertain. The CDR3 covers 15 residues. V gave up 9 bases and J gave up 7 bases, with 21 bases separating them. Germline-derived CDR1 and CDR2 are SNHLY and FYNNEI. CDR3 amino acids: CASLPTSGQRGELFF. The CDR3 region has the DNA TGTGCCAGTCTACCTACCTCGGGTCAGCGCGGGGAGCTGTTTTTT.

The chain has TRBV5-6 and TRBJ1-6; D is undetermined. The V end was cut by 1 base, the J end by 7 bases, with 6 bases between. CDR1 and CDR2 (germline): SGHDT, YYEEEE. The CDR3 has 13 residues. The CDR3 DNA reads as TGTGCCAGCAGCTTGTGGAGGAATTCACCCCTCCACTTT. Translation: CASSLWRNSPLHF. The full variable domain, its missing parts supplied by reference TRBV5-6 and TRBJ1-6, is DAGVTQSPTHLIKTRGQQVTLRCSPKSGHDTVSWYQQALGQGPQFIFQYYEEEERQRGNFPDRFSGHQFPNYSSELNVNALLLGDSALYLCASSLWRNSPLHFGNGTRLTVT.

V and J are TRBV6-5 and TRBJ1-5, with D tentatively TRBD1 (6 bases). V lost 0 bases and J 6 bases, leaving 12 bases between the germline ends. CDR3 length: 15 residues. Germline lookup yields CDR1 MNHEY and CDR2 SVGAGI. The CDR3 protein is CASSYSRGAGQPQHF. CDR3 bases: TGTGCCAGCAGTTACTCGCGGGGGGCGGGTCAGCCCCAGCATTTT.

A few counts support this clone. This sequence joins TRBV2 and TRBJ2-2, with TRBD2 as a possible D gene (6 bases). CDR3 length: 16 amino acids. In germline, CDR1 is SNHLY, CDR2 FYNNEI. V shed 3 bases and J shed 7 bases, with 18 bases lying between them. DNA for the CDR3: TGTGCCAGCAGTGAGGAGGGGCGACCCCGTGGCGGGGAGCTGTTTTTT. As protein: CASSEEGRPRGGELFF.

The rearrangement links TRBV6-5 to TRBJ2-4; TRBD2 agrees at 8 bases. The CDR3 has 14 residues. CDR1 and CDR2 (germline): MNHEY, SVGAGI. V was clipped by 7 bases and J by 3 bases; unmatched bases: 5. CDR3 DNA sequence: TGTGCCAGCACTGTCGGGGGGGTCAAAAACATTCAGTACTTC. Protein: CASTVGGVKNIQYF.

The chain combines TRBV5-1 with TRBJ2-2, with no clear D. Trimming removed 0 bases from V and 7 bases from J, with 13 bases in between. From germline, CDR1 is SGHRS and CDR2 YFSETQ. The CDR3 is 15 amino acids. The CDR3 loop reads CASSLVFLPHGELFF. The CDR3 nucleotides are TGCGCCAGCAGCTTGGTATTTCTACCCCACGGGGAGCTGTTTTTT.

The chain uses TRBV11-2 and TRBJ2-1; 11 nucleotides align to TRBD1. The length of the CDR3 is 15 residues. Germline lookup yields CDR1 SGHAT and CDR2 FQNNGV. V lost 1 base and J lost 8; bases outside the gene matches: 4. CDR3 region: CASSLGTGGVYEQFF. CDR3 nucleotide sequence: TGTGCCAGCAGCTTAGGGACAGGGGGCGTTTATGAGCAGTTCTTC. Full variable domain (remainder filled in from reference TRBV11-2 and TRBJ2-1): EAGVAQSPRYKIIEKRQSVAFWCNPISGHATLYWYQQILGQGPKLLIQFQNNGVVDDSQLPKDRFSAERLKGVDSTLKIQPAKLEDSAVYLCASSLGTGGVYEQFFGPGTRLTVL.

The chain couples TRBV7-8 to TRBJ2-5; 8 bases fit TRBD2. CDR1 is SGHVS, CDR2 FQNEAQ, per germline. V lost 0 bases and J lost 4; bases outside the gene matches: 7. The CDR3 runs 16 residues. CDR3 loop: CASSLAFGGASETQYF. CDR3 sequence (DNA): TGTGCCAGCAGCTTAGCGTTCGGGGGGGCCTCAGAGACCCAGTACTTC.

The chain joins TRBV6-2 or TRBV6-3 to TRBJ2-7, with a tentative D call TRBD1 (6 bases). CDR3 length equals 13 residues. V gave up 2 bases and J gave up 1 base, with 6 bases separating them. In germline, CDR1 is MNHEY, CDR2 SVGEGT. The CDR3 DNA reads as TGTGCCAGCAGTTACGACAGGTCCTACGAGCAGTACTTC. It specifies CASSYDRSYEQYF.

This clone was seen more than once but under ten times. V is TRBV7-2 and J is TRBJ2-7; 12 bases align to TRBD2. CDR3 size: 17 residues. J gave up 0 bases and V 3 bases, and 6 bases lay outside the gene matches. Germline V gene data show CDR1 as SGHTA and CDR2 as FQGNSA. The CDR3 loop reads CASSFPSGGASSYEQYF. Here the CDR3 DNA reads TGTGCCAGCAGCTTCCCTAGCGGGGGGGCGAGCTCCTACGAGCAGTACTTC.

The gene calls are TRBV29-1 and TRBJ1-1, with no clear D. The V gene lost 8 bases and the J gene lost 11 bases, with 18 bases spanning the gap. CDR1 and CDR2 (germline): SQVTM, ANQGSEA. The CDR3 has 11 amino acids. The CDR3 coding sequence is TGCAGCACCGAAGGCCCCTTGAGGGCTTTCTTT. Translating gives CSTEGPLRAFF. The full variable domain, with the rest looked up from reference TRBV29-1 and TRBJ1-1, is SAVISQKPSRDICQRGTSLTIQCQVDSQVTMMFWYRQQPGQSLTLIATANQGSEATYESGFVIDKFPISRPNLTFSTLTVSNMSPEDSSIYLCSTEGPLRAFFGQGTRLTVV.